The T cell receptor beta chain under discussion was sequenced for a study of blood T cell repertoires in COVID-19. Libraries were prepared by immunoSEQ multiplex PCR; TCRdb keeps only in-frame clonotypes and omits some of them. The table has about 270,000 clones, 70% to 90% seen once. V lost 0 bases and J lost 6; bases outside the gene matches: 14. Germline V gene lookup returns CDR1 KGHDR and CDR2 SFDVKD. This CDR3 spans 18 amino acids. This chain connects TRBV24-1 to TRBJ2-3; 7 nucleotides match TRBD1. The TCR sequence derives from a woman aged 30 to 39 who had recovered from COVID-19. Material: PBMCs or T cells enriched from blood (not recorded which). The CDR3 nucleotides read TGTGCCACCAGTGATTTGAGCGAGGGGACAGAACTGTGGGATACGCAGTATTTT. Its translation is CATSDLSEGTELWDTQYF.